The 28 T cell receptor beta chains reported below all come from one sample, sequenced in a study of OX40 agonist ivuxolimab in advanced cancers. TCRdb's copy holds only in-frame clones and misses some; the assay was immunoSEQ multiplex PCR. Here the sample spans about 70,000 clones, around 90% being singletons. The source was CD4+ or CD8+ T cells sorted from blood, collected in a trial of the OX40 agonist ivuxolimab. The source is an adult with an advanced solid tumor such as melanoma, head and neck, liver or kidney cancer.

CDR3 bases: TGTGCCAGCAGCATGGGGATCCGATCGAACACTGAAGCTTTCTTT. Protein product: CASSMGIRSNTEAFF. This chain joins TRBV5-6 and TRBJ1-1; no clear D gene. The CDR3 runs to 15 residues. The germline V gene encodes CDR1 SGHDT and CDR2 YYEEEE. Trimming took off 4 bases at V and 1 base at J, with 14 bases between the two ends.

CDR3 protein: CASSPGPPATNEKLFF. The CDR3 DNA sequence: TGCGCCAGCAGCCCGGGACCGCCTGCAACTAATGAAAAACTGTTTTTT. The rearrangement links TRBV5-1 to TRBJ1-4; D perhaps matches TRBD1 (5 bases). Germline V gives CDR1 SGHRS, CDR2 YFSETQ. The CDR3 has 16 amino acids. V lost 4 bases and J lost 0, with 13 bases in between.

The gene calls are TRBV7-8 and TRBJ1-4, with D hard to call. This CDR3 has 14 amino acids. Germline CDR1 and CDR2: SGHVS and FQNEAQ. The V and J ends lost 5 bases and 0 bases respectively, with 7 bases between them. The CDR3 is CASSPDSTNEKLFF. The CDR3 DNA follows: TGTGCCAGCAGCCCCGATTCAACTAATGAAAAACTGTTTTTT.

In this sample, this clone is medium-sized (0.01 to 0.1%). The CDR3 DNA follows: TGCAGTGCTAGGGACGGGGAAGCTTTCTTT. Encoded protein: CSARDGEAFF. The V and J genes are TRBV20-1 and TRBJ1-1; D unresolved. Germline V CDR1 and CDR2: DFQATT, SNEGSKA (reference sequence). The CDR3 is 10 amino acids. Trimming shortened V by 3 bases and J by 8 bases, and 7 bases separated the two germline ends.

The rearrangement uses TRBV28 and TRBJ2-3; TRBD2 might be the D (5 bases). V lost 10 bases and J 7 bases, leaving 9 bases between the germline ends. Germline V gene data show CDR1 as MDHEN and CDR2 as SYDVKM. The CDR3 runs to 10 residues. CDR3 DNA sequence: TGTGCCACCCTCGGGAATACGCAGTATTTT. This translates into CATLGNTQYF.

This chain links TRBV6-5 with TRBJ1-5, with a tentative D call TRBD1 (6 bases). Per the germline V gene, CDR1 is MNHEY and CDR2 is SVGAGI. The CDR3 is 13 amino acids. Trimming removed 5 bases at V and 7 bases at J, with 12 bases between. The CDR3 DNA reads as TGTGCCAGCAGTCAGGGGCGCGGCCAGCCCCAGCATTTT. Translating gives CASSQGRGQPQHF.

The rearrangement joins TRBV6-6 to TRBJ2-5; TRBD2 is a possible D gene (7 bases). Between the trimmed V and J ends, which lost 8 bases and 1 base, there was a span of 11 bases. CDR3 length: 13 amino acids. Looked up from germline, CDR1 is MNHNY and CDR2 is SVGAGI (reference sequence). Here the CDR3 DNA reads TGTGCCAGCGGGAGGGGGGGCCAAGAGACCCAGTACTTC. Translation gives CASGRGGQETQYF.

V usage is TRBV9 and J usage is TRBJ1-3; no definite D call. CDR3 length equals 13 residues. In germline, CDR1 is SGDLS, CDR2 YYNGEE. Trimming left V 0 bases short and J 4 bases short, with 5 bases between. In DNA form, the CDR3 reads TGTGCCAGCAGCGTAGATCTGGGAAACACCATATATTTT. This sequence encodes CASSVDLGNTIYF.

V and J are TRBV7-6 and TRBJ1-1; D call uncertain. The germline CDR1 and CDR2 sequences are SGHVS and FNYEAQ. Trimming removed 1 base at V and 4 bases at J, with 13 bases between. This CDR3 is built from 15 residues. CDR3 sequence: CASSLGIGRGTEAFF. In DNA, the CDR3 is TGTGCCAGCAGCTTAGGAATAGGGCGGGGCACTGAAGCTTTCTTT.

The chain combines TRBV2 with TRBJ1-5; no definite D call. The CDR3 runs 15 residues. V dropped 5 bases and J dropped 0 bases, with 11 bases sitting between them. The germline V gene has CDR1 SNHLY and CDR2 FYNNEI. Here the CDR3 reads CASSLDGYSNQPQHF. The CDR3 bases are TGTGCCAGCAGTTTAGATGGTTATAGCAATCAGCCCCAGCATTTT.

The chain recombines TRBV29-1 with TRBJ2-5; 8 nucleotides match TRBD2. V gave up 7 bases and J gave up 4 bases; unmatched junction bases: 5. The CDR3 consists of 12 residues. Germline V gives CDR1 SQVTM, CDR2 ANQGSEA. CDR3 region: CSAEGLVETQYF. CDR3 nucleotides: TGCAGCGCCGAGGGACTAGTAGAGACCCAGTACTTC.

The rearrangement uses TRBV29-1 and TRBJ1-1; D is unresolved. The V gene's germline CDR1 is SQVTM and CDR2 ANQGSEA. This CDR3 comprises 12 residues. The V end was cut by 7 bases, the J end by 4 bases, with 13 bases between. The CDR3 spells CSAASFRTEAFF. CDR3 coding DNA: TGCAGCGCTGCGTCGTTTCGCACTGAAGCTTTCTTT.

The chain carries TRBV4-1 and TRBJ1-2, with 7 bases lining up with TRBD1. The ends lost 0 bases at V and 6 bases at J; junction bases unmatched: 10. Per germline, CDR1 MGHRA and CDR2 YSYEKL. The CDR3 consists of 16 residues. This chain's CDR3 is CASSQDRGTARNGYTF. CDR3 sequence (DNA): TGCGCCAGCAGCCAAGACCGGGGGACAGCGCGAAATGGCTACACCTTC.

This clone was counted once. The CDR3 protein is CASSLGDITSYEQYF. In DNA form, the CDR3 reads TGTGCCAGCAGCTTAGGGGACATCACCTCCTACGAGCAGTACTTC. The rearrangement links TRBV7-9 to TRBJ2-7; perhaps TRBD1 as D (6 bases). CDR3 length equals 15 residues. V gave up 1 base and J gave up 0 bases, with 10 bases separating them. Germline V CDR1 and CDR2: SEHNR, FQNEAQ (reference sequence).

The V gene is TRBV7-2, the J gene TRBJ2-1; the D is unclear. V dropped 1 base and J dropped 7 bases, with 8 bases sitting between them. CDR3 length: 13 amino acids. Germline assignment: CDR1 SGHTA and CDR2 FQGNSA. CDR3 sequence reads: CASSLVYGNEQFF. Here the CDR3 DNA reads TGTGCCAGCAGCTTAGTATACGGGAATGAGCAGTTCTTC.

The genes are TRBV29-1 and TRBJ1-1, with D maybe TRBD1 (6 bases). Deletions cut 6 bases from V and 0 bases from J, with 8 bases between. CDR3 size: 12 residues. Germline CDR1 reads SQVTM; CDR2 reads ANQGSEA. As DNA, the CDR3 is TGCAGCGTGAGGGGGGTGAACACTGAAGCTTTCTTT. This codes for CSVRGVNTEAFF.

V gene TRBV7-9 combines with J gene TRBJ1-1, with D hard to call. The CDR3 consists of 14 residues. CDR1 is SEHNR, CDR2 FQNEAQ, per germline (reference sequence). Trimming took off 2 bases at V and 1 base at J, with 8 bases between the two ends. The CDR3 DNA reads as TGTGCCAGCAGCTTATTGTCCCGGAACACTGAAGCTTTCTTT. It yields the protein CASSLLSRNTEAFF.

In this sample, this clone turned up once. V usage is TRBV27 and J usage is TRBJ1-2; 8 bases fit TRBD1. The CDR3 loop spans 14 amino acids. The V and J ends lost 6 bases and 3 bases, in that order; junction bases with no gene match: 6. CDR1 and CDR2 (germline): MNHEY, SMNVEV (reference sequence). CDR3: CASSRTGSDYGYTF. The CDR3 nucleotides read TGTGCCAGCAGCCGGACAGGGAGCGACTATGGCTACACCTTC.

The CDR3 region is CASSRGGLEMNTEAFF. CDR3 DNA: TGTGCCAGCAGCCGGGGAGGCCTGGAAATGAACACTGAAGCTTTCTTT. The chain joins TRBV5-6 to TRBJ1-1; D call uncertain. Germline CDR1 SGHDT, CDR2 YYEEEE. CDR3 length: 16 residues. The ends were cut back, 4 bases at V and 0 bases at J, with 16 bases in the middle. Full variable domain (missing parts from reference TRBV5-6 and TRBJ1-1): DAGVTQSPTHLIKTRGQQVTLRCSPKSGHDTVSWYQQALGQGPQFIFQYYEEEERQRGNFPDRFSGHQFPNYSSELNVNALLLGDSALYLCASSRGGLEMNTEAFFGQGTRLTVV.

The chain carries TRBV10-3 and TRBJ2-3; 7 nucleotides agree with TRBD2. The CDR3 loop spans 14 amino acids. The ends lost 5 bases at V and 11 bases at J; junction bases unmatched: 13. Germline V gene lookup returns CDR1 ENHRY and CDR2 SYGVKD. The CDR3 nucleotides are TGTGCCATCAGTCCAGCGGGGCACGACGATTGGCAGTATTTT. This encodes CAISPAGHDDWQYF.

This rearrangement joins TRBV7-2 to TRBJ2-7, with D maybe TRBD1 (5 bases). Trimming removed 1 base at V and 2 bases at J, with 9 bases between. The CDR3 runs to 14 residues. Germline V gene lookup returns CDR1 SGHTA and CDR2 FQGNSA. The CDR3 sequence: CASSLDRYAYEQYF. The CDR3 DNA follows: TGTGCCAGCAGCTTAGACAGGTACGCCTACGAGCAGTACTTC.

This chain joins TRBV5-1 and TRBJ2-7; D possibly uses TRBD1 or TRBD2 (5 bases each). From germline, CDR1 is SGHRS and CDR2 YFSETQ. Deletions cut 4 bases from V and 5 bases from J, with 16 bases between. This CDR3 comprises 14 residues. CDR3 DNA sequence: TGCGCCAGCAGCCCCGGGACCCCAGTGAACGAGCAGTACTTC. Its protein is CASSPGTPVNEQYF.

This clone was seen once. V usage is TRBV7-9 and J usage is TRBJ1-2, with 7 bases that match TRBD1. The germline V gene has CDR1 SEHNR and CDR2 FQNEAQ (reference sequence). The V and J ends lost 4 bases and 1 base, in that order; junction bases with no gene match: 9. The CDR3 is 16 amino acids. CDR3 loop: CASSSPGTALNYGYTF. The DNA of the CDR3 is TGTGCCAGCAGCTCACCTGGGACAGCTCTTAACTATGGCTACACCTTC.

This clone was counted at least ten times. V is TRBV5-6 and J is TRBJ2-7; 10 nucleotides align to TRBD2. This CDR3 has 13 amino acids. From germline, CDR1 is SGHDT and CDR2 YYEEEE. V was pared by 7 bases and J by 7 bases, with 8 bases of the junction left unmatched. CDR3 bases: TGTGCCAGCGGACCTCTAGCGGGAGAGGAGCAGTACTTC. Translating it yields CASGPLAGEEQYF. The full variable domain, rest sourced from reference TRBV5-6 and TRBJ2-7, is DAGVTQSPTHLIKTRGQQVTLRCSPKSGHDTVSWYQQALGQGPQFIFQYYEEEERQRGNFPDRFSGHQFPNYSSELNVNALLLGDSALYLCASGPLAGEEQYFGPGTRLTVT.

The DNA for the CDR3 is TGTGCCAGCAGTGAATCTCGGGATCCCTACGAGCAGTACTTC. The encoded protein is CASSESRDPYEQYF. V is TRBV25-1 and J is TRBJ2-7, with D possibly matching TRBD2 (5 bases). Germline assignment: CDR1 MGHDK and CDR2 SYGVNS. V dropped 1 base and J dropped 2 bases, with 9 bases sitting between them. This CDR3 spans 14 amino acids.

The chain uses TRBV7-2 and TRBJ2-5, with TRBD2 identical over 7 bases. The better agreement between TRBJ2-7 and the DNA end casts doubt on the J call. Germline V gives CDR1 SGHTA, CDR2 FQGNSA. This CDR3 has 15 residues. Here the CDR3 reads CASTLSPGGTYEQYF. The CDR3, as DNA: TGTGCCAGCACCCTCTCCCCGGGAGGAACCTACGAGCAGTACTTC.

The genes are TRBV7-3 and TRBJ1-3; D unclear. The CDR3 loop spans 14 amino acids. CDR1 SGHTA and CDR2 FQGTGA come from the germline V gene. With 5 bases removed from V and 0 bases from J, the gap between germline ends came to 8 bases. This CDR3 reads CASSPTVSGNTIYF. The CDR3 nucleotides read TGTGCCAGCAGCCCCACAGTCTCTGGAAACACCATATATTTT.

The J gene is TRBJ1-6, the V gene TRBV27; D is uncertain. CDR1 is MNHEY and CDR2 is SMNVEV in the germline V gene (reference sequence). Trimming shortened V by 3 bases and J by 5 bases, and 20 bases separated the two germline ends. The CDR3 is 18 amino acids. The CDR3 here is CASSFSAGSGSNNSPLHF. In DNA, the CDR3 is TGTGCCAGCAGTTTTAGTGCGGGCAGTGGATCGAATAATTCACCCCTCCACTTT.